This TCR beta chain was captured by sequencing in a study of blood T cells in healthy people across ages. The study, taken as a whole, reports: Among T cells, TCR beta diversity per million cells dropped roughly linearly as age rose.

As to this clonotype: Antigen specificity is unknown.

Primers used in a second PCR of about 7 to 12 cycles were a sample-barcoded 5' primer and a J-beta primer mix. TCRdb used MiXCR to reprocess the 5' RACE reads, holding one entry per CDR3 protein. The table has roughly 800,000 distinct CDR3 sequences, 20% to 25% seen once. Germline V gives CDR1 SGHRS, CDR2 YFSETQ. The V and J ends lost 0 bases and 4 bases, in that order; junction bases with no gene match: 8. The CDR3 is 16 amino acids. These data are also associated with another study on T cells of mothers and their children. From that report: Overlap in related mother-child pairs always slightly exceeded unrelated pairs, never significantly.

The V and J genes are TRBV5-1 and TRBJ1-2; 8 bases line up with TRBD1. The sequence came from a boy under 18 in good health. Input material: blood. The CDR3 here is CASSLGQGPEAYGYTF. CDR3 coding DNA: TGCGCCAGCAGCTTGGGACAGGGGCCTGAAGCCTATGGCTACACCTTC.